The 10 T cell receptor beta chains listed next were all sequenced from one sample in a study of CD8 T cells in Susac syndrome. RNA totalling about 0.5 to 1 ug underwent reverse transcription with random hexamers. MiXCR was run by TCRdb on the immunoSEQ multiplex PCR reads, yielding one entry per CDR3 protein. Of roughly 150,000 distinct CDR3 sequences listed, 93% are singletons. What was sequenced was CD4+ T cells from PBMCs. The receptors here all came from a human donor in good health.

The J gene is TRBJ2-3, the V gene TRBV7-9; D is possibly TRBD2 (5 bases). The CDR3 contains 15 residues. Trimming left V 1 base short and J 3 bases short, with 11 bases between. Germline V gene data show CDR1 as SEHNR and CDR2 as FQNEAQ (reference sequence). This CDR3 reads CASSLGGGETDTQYF. CDR3 nucleotides: TGTGCCAGCAGCTTAGGTGGAGGAGAAACAGATACGCAGTATTTT.

The chain has TRBV20-1 and TRBJ2-7, with TRBD1 matching over 7 bases. The CDR3 consists of 12 residues. Germline loops: CDR1 DFQATT, CDR2 SNEGSKA (reference sequence). V trimming: 3 bases; J trimming: 4 bases; junction bases outside the gene matches: 3. The CDR3 coding sequence is TGCAGTGCTAGGGGACAGCAATACGAGCAGTACTTC. As protein: CSARGQQYEQYF.

CDR3 in amino acids: CASSQARLEQFF. The CDR3 DNA reads TGTGCCAGCAGCCAAGCCCGCCTTGAGCAGTTCTTC. This rearrangement joins TRBV3-1 to TRBJ2-1, with D hard to call. Germline V CDR1 and CDR2: LGHDT, YNNKEL (reference sequence). V lost 1 base and J lost 9, with 7 bases in between. This CDR3 comprises 12 residues.

The rearrangement uses TRBV29-1 and TRBJ2-3; D remains ambiguous. The CDR3 length is 14 residues. The V and J ends lost 3 bases and 4 bases respectively, with 14 bases between them. CDR1 is SQVTM and CDR2 is ANQGSEA in the germline V gene. CDR3 nucleotides: TGCAGCGTTGACCTAGATCCGACTCCAGATACGCAGTATTTT. Translated: CSVDLDPTPDTQYF.

This rearrangement joins TRBV11-1 to TRBJ2-1, with TRBD2 matching over 11 bases. This CDR3 has 15 amino acids. Germline CDR1 reads SGHAT; CDR2 reads FQDESV (reference sequence). With 2 bases clipped from V and 6 bases from J, the junction kept 3 bases outside the gene matches. The CDR3 loop reads CASSLLAGGVNEQFF. Written as DNA, the CDR3 is TGTGCCAGCAGCTTACTAGCGGGGGGCGTCAATGAGCAGTTCTTC.

Only a few counts were recorded for this clonotype. The V call is TRBV9, the J call TRBJ1-2; 9 bases agree with TRBD1. With 4 bases clipped from V and 6 bases from J, the junction kept 4 bases outside the gene matches. The CDR3 contains 13 residues. The germline V gene has CDR1 SGDLS and CDR2 YYNGEE. This CDR3 reads CASSQTGGDGYTF. In DNA, the CDR3 is TGTGCCAGCAGCCAGACAGGGGGAGATGGCTACACCTTC.

The genes are TRBV12-3 or TRBV12-4 and TRBJ1-5; D unclear. This CDR3 has 12 residues. V was trimmed by 2 bases and J by 7 bases, leaving 6 bases between them. CDR3 loop: CASSLSLQPQHF. The DNA for the CDR3 is TGTGCCAGCAGTTTAAGTCTCCAGCCCCAGCATTTT.

This clonotype was seen just once. The chain is built from TRBV6-5 and TRBJ1-1; no definite D call. The CDR3 contains 16 residues. The germline V gene has CDR1 MNHEY and CDR2 SVGAGI. V lost 4 bases to trimming and J lost 1 base, with 16 bases between them. The DNA of the CDR3 is TGTGCCAGCAGTTCCAGGACGGGTGAAGGGAACACTGAAGCTTTCTTT. As protein: CASSSRTGEGNTEAFF.

The chain couples TRBV11-2 to TRBJ2-5; possible D gene TRBD2, 7 bases. Per the germline V gene, CDR1 is SGHAT and CDR2 is FQNNGV. Trimming pared 7 bases from V and 2 bases from J, leaving 17 bases between. This CDR3 has 15 amino acids. Here the CDR3 DNA reads TGTGCCAGCACCAAAAGGGGGGGCTCACAAGAGACCCAGTACTTC. It translates to CASTKRGGSQETQYF.

The chain links TRBV6-1 to TRBJ2-2; no reliable D call. From germline, CDR1 is MNHNS and CDR2 SASEGT. Trimming stripped 2 bases from V and 6 bases from J, with 13 bases between. The CDR3 runs 15 residues. As DNA, the CDR3 is TGTGCCAGCAGTGAATTTGGACGTTTAGCCGGGGAGCTGTTTTTT. Its protein is CASSEFGRLAGELFF.